The source of this T cell receptor (beta chain) is a study of identifying expanded T cells in peripheral blood. This CDR3 has 18 amino acids. The J segment lost 0 bases and the V segment lost 4 bases, leaving 13 bases of the junction unmatched. Germline V gives CDR1 SGDLS, CDR2 YYNGEE. This table comes from immunoSEQ multiplex PCR, and its TCRdb copy is limited to in-frame clones, with some not included. The sample holds 100,000 to 150,000 clones; about four fifths are singletons and the top ten take 3.3%. The material sequenced was blood. The chain is built from TRBV9 and TRBJ2-1; 7 bases fit TRBD2. This receptor was obtained from a person between 18 and 75 years old in good health. The CDR3 DNA reads TGTGCCAGCAGCTTCCATCGTAGCGGGCGGACCTCCTACAATGAGCAGTTCTTC. Translated: CASSFHRSGRTSYNEQFF.